The next 22 T cell receptor beta chains were all read from a single sample in a study of response to subunit inactivated influenza vaccine. TCRdb recomputed calls from the RT-PCR reads with MiXCR, one row per CDR3 protein. Of hundreds of thousands of distinct CDR3 sequences in the sample, approximately 14% were seen once. Sequencing was performed on PBMCs from blood, taken less than 13 days after vaccination. All receptors come from a man in his fifties or sixties who received an inactivated influenza vaccine.

This chain joins TRBV12-3 or TRBV12-4 and TRBJ1-3; no definite D call. The CDR3 contains 15 residues. Trimming pared 6 bases from V and 0 bases from J, leaving 12 bases between. This CDR3 is CASRTRGASGNTIYF. The DNA of the CDR3 is TGTGCCAGCAGGACCCGGGGTGCCTCTGGAAACACCATATATTTT.

The chain recombines TRBV5-7 with TRBJ2-3; 12 bases align to TRBD1. TRBV5-7 counts as an open reading frame of uncertain function. CDR3 length: 17 residues. After removal of 7 bases from V and 6 bases from J, the junction contained 15 bases not matched to a gene. The CDR3 region has the DNA TGTGCCAGCCTCCTTGGGGGGGGACAGGGGGCTGAGGATACGCAGTATTTT. Its translation is CASLLGGGQGAEDTQYF.

The V call is TRBV7-9, the J call TRBJ2-7; tentatively, D is TRBD2 (6 bases). The CDR3 has 13 residues. Trimming cost V 8 bases and J 5 bases, with 16 bases left between them. Germline loops: CDR1 SEHNR, CDR2 FQNEAQ (reference sequence). The CDR3 DNA reads TGTGCCAGCTGGCGACTAGGGAATCACGAGCAGTACTTC. It encodes CASWRLGNHEQYF.

Many counts were recorded for this clonotype. This chain uses TRBV3-1 with TRBJ1-1; no firm D call. Looked up from germline, CDR1 is LGHDT and CDR2 is YNNKEL (reference sequence). The V end was cut by 1 base, the J end by 2 bases, with 2 bases between. This CDR3 spans 12 amino acids. The CDR3 spells CASSQVNTEAFF. The CDR3 nucleotides read TGTGCCAGCAGCCAAGTTAACACTGAAGCTTTCTTT.

This clonotype was picked up a small number of times. V gene TRBV6-2 or TRBV6-3 combines with J gene TRBJ2-2; the match to TRBD1 covers 12 bases. Germline assignment: CDR1 MNHEY and CDR2 SVGEGT. This CDR3 is built from 18 residues. The J segment lost 4 bases and the V segment lost 9 bases, leaving 15 bases of the junction unmatched. CDR3 amino acids: CASTFLGQGARVTGELFF. The CDR3 DNA is TGTGCCAGTACCTTCTTGGGACAGGGGGCGCGGGTCACCGGGGAGCTGTTTTTT.

There are a few counts of this clonotype. This chain connects TRBV24-1 to TRBJ2-3; 8 bases match TRBD2. Germline V gene lookup returns CDR1 KGHDR and CDR2 SFDVKD. The CDR3 loop spans 18 amino acids. The J segment lost 0 bases and the V segment lost 0 bases, leaving 7 bases of the junction unmatched. This CDR3 reads CATSDLESLADSTDTQYF. DNA for the CDR3: TGTGCCACCAGTGATTTGGAGTCACTAGCGGACAGCACAGATACGCAGTATTTT.

The V and J genes are TRBV5-1 and TRBJ2-1, with TRBD2 matching over 8 bases. Looked up from germline, CDR1 is SGHRS and CDR2 is YFSETQ. The CDR3 has 15 amino acids. The junction had 13 bases not matched to a gene; V was cut back by 5 bases and J by 9 bases. CDR3 loop: CASRLLAEGLGEQFF. CDR3 nucleotide sequence: TGCGCCAGCAGACTACTAGCGGAGGGGTTGGGTGAGCAGTTCTTC.

The chain is built from TRBV4-1 and TRBJ2-3; D not resolved. Germline assignment: CDR1 MGHRA and CDR2 YSYEKL. Trimming left V 1 base short and J 2 bases short, with 7 bases between. The CDR3 loop spans 14 amino acids. This CDR3 is CASSQVGYTDTQYF. The DNA of the CDR3 is TGCGCCAGCAGCCAAGTTGGCTACACAGATACGCAGTATTTT.

This chain uses TRBV18 with TRBJ2-1, with 12 bases fitting TRBD1. CDR3 length equals 19 residues. Looked up from germline, CDR1 is KGHSH and CDR2 is LQKENI. V gave up 3 bases and J gave up 0 bases; unmatched junction bases: 9. CDR3 DNA sequence: TGTGCCAGCTCACCGGGACAGGGGGCGTCTGATAGCTCCTACAATGAGCAGTTCTTC. Protein: CASSPGQGASDSSYNEQFF.

This chain connects TRBV23-1 to TRBJ1-2; a weak D match, TRBD1 (6 bases). TRBV23-1 falls under the ORF class, with uncertain function. V was clipped by 5 bases and J by 0 bases, with 10 bases between them. The CDR3 is made up of 14 amino acids. Here the CDR3 reads CASSTGIPNYGYTF. As DNA, the CDR3 is TGCGCCAGCAGTACAGGGATCCCTAACTATGGCTACACCTTC.

This clonotype was observed at least ten times. The rearrangement joins TRBV20-1 to TRBJ2-3, with D possibly called TRBD1 or TRBD2 (6 bases each). Germline-derived CDR1 and CDR2 are DFQATT and SNEGSKA (reference sequence). There are 15 residues in the CDR3. V lost 3 bases, J lost 0 bases, and 13 bases lay in between. The CDR3: CSASFGGGSTDTQYF. CDR3 bases: TGCAGTGCTAGCTTCGGAGGGGGGAGCACAGATACGCAGTATTTT.

The chain uses TRBV4-2 and TRBJ2-1, with D unclear. The V gene's germline CDR1 is LGHNA and CDR2 YNFKEQ. V lost 0 bases to trimming and J lost 0 bases, with 9 bases between them. This CDR3 has 16 amino acids. CDR3 sequence: CASSQELAASYNEQFF. CDR3 nucleotides: TGTGCCAGCAGCCAAGAATTGGCAGCCTCCTACAATGAGCAGTTCTTC.

The chain uses TRBV12-3 or TRBV12-4 and TRBJ2-1; tentative D call: TRBD2 (5 bases). The CDR3 covers 14 residues. Trimming pared 4 bases from V and 7 bases from J, leaving 14 bases between. CDR3 nucleotide sequence: TGTGCCAGCAGTTATCGGCGAAGAGGGAATGAGCAGTTCTTC. This gives the protein CASSYRRRGNEQFF.

The V call is TRBV5-1, the J call TRBJ1-1, with D uncertain. Germline CDR1 and CDR2: SGHRS and YFSETQ. V was trimmed by 4 bases and J by 1 base, leaving 14 bases between them. This CDR3 spans 15 amino acids. The CDR3 DNA follows: TGCGCCAGCAGCCCGACCTGGACTGGGAACACTGAAGCTTTCTTT. Residues: CASSPTWTGNTEAFF.

This clonotype was picked up a small number of times. This chain connects TRBV20-1 to TRBJ2-7; weak D call: TRBD1 (6 bases). The CDR3 length is 11 residues. Germline lookup yields CDR1 DFQATT and CDR2 SNEGSKA (reference sequence). V was pared by 7 bases and J by 3 bases, with 10 bases between. CDR3 sequence reads: CSVQQGYEQYF. In DNA, the CDR3 is TGCAGTGTCCAACAGGGCTACGAGCAGTACTTC.

The chain uses TRBV20-1 and TRBJ2-1; D possibly corresponds to TRBD2 (6 bases). Germline CDR1 DFQATT, CDR2 SNEGSKA (reference sequence). The ends were cut back, 1 base at V and 8 bases at J, with 21 bases in the middle. There are 16 residues in the CDR3. As DNA, the CDR3 is TGCAGTGCTAGAGTCCTACGGGGGATCCGATCCGATGAGCAGTTCTTC. Protein sequence: CSARVLRGIRSDEQFF.

The table lists this clonotype with a few counts. This chain joins TRBV5-1 and TRBJ2-1, with 9 bases that match TRBD2. From germline, CDR1 is SGHRS and CDR2 YFSETQ. Trimming took 1 base from V and 8 from J; bases not matched to a gene: 10. The CDR3 consists of 16 residues. The CDR3 nucleotides read TGCGCCAGCAGCTTGTGGGGAGGTAGCGGGGGCGATGAGCAGTTCTTC. Protein: CASSLWGGSGGDEQFF.

The chain couples TRBV20-1 to TRBJ2-1; 14 nucleotides line up with TRBD2. Trimming at V came to 0 bases and at J to 10 bases, leaving 5 bases not matched to a gene. Germline values: CDR1 DFQATT, CDR2 SNEGSKA (reference sequence). This CDR3 has 15 amino acids. CDR3 sequence reads: CSARDGLAGGLEQFF. CDR3 nucleotides: TGCAGTGCTAGAGACGGACTAGCGGGAGGATTGGAGCAGTTCTTC.

V is TRBV20-1 and J is TRBJ2-7, with 8 bases that match TRBD1. V gave up 5 bases and J gave up 5 bases; unmatched junction bases: 8. The CDR3 contains 13 residues. Germline CDR1 and CDR2: DFQATT and SNEGSKA (reference sequence). This CDR3 reads CSASDDRGDEQYF. For the CDR3, the DNA is TGCAGTGCTTCTGACGACAGGGGAGACGAGCAGTACTTC.

This clonotype has more than one count but fewer than ten. The J gene is TRBJ2-1, the V gene TRBV4-1; D remains unclear. Germline CDR1 MGHRA, CDR2 YSYEKL. CDR3 size: 13 residues. Trimming shortened V by 1 base and J by 9 bases, and 10 bases separated the two germline ends. CDR3 in amino acids: CASSQASSSEQFF. The CDR3 nucleotides read TGCGCCAGCAGCCAAGCTAGTAGCAGTGAGCAGTTCTTC.

The chain is built from TRBV20-1 and TRBJ1-1; D unclear. The germline V gene encodes CDR1 DFQATT and CDR2 SNEGSKA (reference sequence). V was trimmed by 1 base and J by 3 bases, leaving 3 bases between them. This CDR3 spans 11 amino acids. The CDR3 nucleotides are TGCAGTGCTAGAGCGGACACTGAAGCTTTCTTT. Its translation: CSARADTEAFF.

Worth noting for this clonotype: The junction differs from germline at one of its ends, possibly a read error. The V gene is TRBV9, the J gene TRBJ2-3; D unclear. Germline V CDR1 and CDR2: SGDLS, YYNGEE. The CDR3 totals 14 residues. CDR3 nucleotide sequence: TGTGCCAGCAGCGTAGGCAGTGAGAGAGATACGCAGTCTTTT. Encoded protein: CASSVGSERDTQSF.